Sequencing of this TCR beta chain was carried out in a study of response to subunit inactivated influenza vaccine. Broader study findings: Few new T cells, the authors suggested, are recruited by each seasonal influenza vaccination.

TCRdb called the RT-PCR reads again in MiXCR, with one record for every CDR3 protein. The repertoire consists of hundreds of thousands of distinct CDR3 sequences, with 15% to 20% occurring once and the leading ten covering around 3%. The table lists this clonotype with a few counts. The target antigen is unknown. This CDR3 spans 12 amino acids. CDR1 is SGHAT, CDR2 FQNNGV, per germline. Trimming pared 2 bases from V and 12 bases from J, leaving 11 bases between. This material consisted of CD4+ T cells sorted from PBMCs, taken less than 30 months after vaccination. The chain is built from TRBV11-2 and TRBJ2-1; D might be TRBD1 or TRBD2, each matching 5 bases. The source of this sequence is a man between 50 and 69 years old who received an inactivated influenza vaccine. The CDR3 here is CASSLTRDGQFF. CDR3 DNA sequence: TGTGCCAGCAGCTTAACCCGGGACGGGCAGTTCTTC.